These 8 T cell receptor beta chains were all obtained from the same sample, sequenced in a study of T cells in Graves' hyperthyroidism and ophthalmopathy. The investigators amplified TCR beta CDR3 regions from RNA transcripts. The primer set for the first-round RT-PCR of the TCR CDR3 was HTBI. Each CDR3 protein gets one entry after TCRdb re-called the multiplex PCR reads with MiXCR. Here the sample spans under 250,000 distinct CDR3 sequences, around 25% being singletons. Input material: blood. These TCRs come from a woman between 40 and 50 years old with Graves' ophthalmopathy.

Worth noting for this clonotype: A much more abundant neighbour one base away suggests this may be a read error. The V gene is TRBV11-2, the J gene TRBJ2-7; TRBD1 might be the D (6 bases). The CDR3 covers 16 residues. CDR1 and CDR2 from the germline V gene are SGHAT and FQNNGV. This chain's CDR3 is CASSPRGRDNSCEQYF. CDR3 DNA sequence: TGTGCCAGCAGCCCACGAGGACGGGACAACTCCTGCGAGCAGTACTTC.

This clonotype came up many times. CDR3 sequence reads: CASSLAEGSNQPQHF. The CDR3 DNA reads TGTGCCAGCAGTTTAGCAGAAGGAAGCAATCAGCCCCAGCATTTT. This chain uses TRBV12-3 or TRBV12-4 with TRBJ1-5; D gene uncertain. The CDR3 sequence is 15 residues long. Trimming left V 0 bases short and J 1 base short, with 7 bases between.

The sample holds many counts of this clonotype. The chain employs TRBV12-3 or TRBV12-4 and TRBJ1-6; tentative D call: TRBD1 (5 bases). V was shortened by 6 bases and J by 7 bases, with 13 bases between the two germline ends. This CDR3 region has 14 residues. The CDR3 is CASRRGGSNSPLHF. The DNA for the CDR3 is TGTGCCAGCAGACGGGGGGGATCCAATTCACCCCTCCACTTT.

This clonotype occurred many times. The J gene is TRBJ2-7, the V gene TRBV20-1; 11 bases match TRBD1. There are 14 residues in the CDR3. Germline assignment: CDR1 DFQATT and CDR2 SNEGSKA (reference sequence). The V gene end was trimmed by 5 bases and the J gene end by 7 bases; junction bases not matched to a gene: 10. The CDR3 DNA is TGCAGTGCTGGGGACAGGGGGAGGTCCGGGGAGCAGTACTTC. Its protein is CSAGDRGRSGEQYF.

V and J are TRBV11-2 and TRBJ2-7; 8 bases match TRBD1. From germline, CDR1 is SGHAT and CDR2 FQNNGV. The CDR3 contains 17 residues. V was clipped by 5 bases and J by 3 bases; unmatched bases: 15. In DNA form, the CDR3 reads TGTGCCAGCAGCGGCCCAAATTCAAGACAGGGGCGCTACGAGCAGTACTTC. Amino acid sequence: CASSGPNSRQGRYEQYF.

The sample holds many counts of this clonotype. V gene TRBV5-1 combines with J gene TRBJ2-5; tentatively, D is TRBD1 or TRBD2 (5 bases each). V lost 0 bases and J 6 bases, leaving 9 bases between the germline ends. Germline CDR1 is SGHRS and CDR2 is YFSETQ. The CDR3 spans 13 residues. The CDR3 spells CASSLDGGKTQYF. Here the CDR3 DNA reads TGCGCCAGCAGCTTGGATGGGGGAAAGACCCAGTACTTC.

This clonotype was picked up many times. The rearrangement joins TRBV28 to TRBJ2-5; 7 bases match TRBD2. V was clipped by 6 bases and J by 4 bases; unmatched bases: 11. This CDR3 has 15 residues. CDR1 is MDHEN, CDR2 SYDVKM, per germline. CDR3 coding DNA: TGTGCCAGCAGCCGAACTAGCGCGTTTGGAGAGACCCAGTACTTC. Translation: CASSRTSAFGETQYF.

The V call is TRBV12-5, the J call TRBJ2-7; TRBD2 might be the D (6 bases). Trimming removed 1 base from V and 3 bases from J, with 16 bases in between. This CDR3 comprises 16 residues. The germline CDR1 and CDR2 sequences are LGHNT and FRNRAP. CDR3 amino acids: CASGLDTGREIYEQYF. DNA for the CDR3: TGTGCTAGTGGTTTGGACACAGGACGGGAGATCTACGAGCAGTACTTC.